This T cell receptor (beta chain) was sequenced for a study of CD8 T cells in Susac syndrome. TCR beta sequencing covered blood CD8+ and CD4+ T cells. Those who served as multiple sclerosis controls were treatment-naive patients with stable or active relapsing-remitting disease. Negative isolation yielded CD8+ and CD4+ T cells; FACS enriched TEMRA cells. There are a few counts of this clonotype. This CDR3 is 14 amino acids long. Germline V gives CDR1 MDHEN, CDR2 SYDVKM. Trimming removed 8 bases from V and 1 base from J, with 14 bases in between. After extraction with the RNeasy kit, about 0.45 to 1 ug of the RNA was reverse transcribed using random hexamers. TCR beta CDR3 was amplified by immunoSEQ covering 54 Vbeta and 13 Jbeta. TCRdb re-analysed the immunoSEQ multiplex PCR reads in MiXCR, keeping a single row per CDR3 protein. The sample holds over 350,000 distinct CDR3 sequences, 75% to 90% seen once.

The chain uses TRBV28 and TRBJ1-1; D not resolved. The clonotype comes from a human donor with multiple sclerosis. The sample consisted of CD8+ T cells from PBMCs. The CDR3 region is CASSPAPGNTEAFF. The CDR3 DNA follows: TGTGCCAGCTCGCCGGCTCCAGGGAACACTGAAGCTTTCTTT.